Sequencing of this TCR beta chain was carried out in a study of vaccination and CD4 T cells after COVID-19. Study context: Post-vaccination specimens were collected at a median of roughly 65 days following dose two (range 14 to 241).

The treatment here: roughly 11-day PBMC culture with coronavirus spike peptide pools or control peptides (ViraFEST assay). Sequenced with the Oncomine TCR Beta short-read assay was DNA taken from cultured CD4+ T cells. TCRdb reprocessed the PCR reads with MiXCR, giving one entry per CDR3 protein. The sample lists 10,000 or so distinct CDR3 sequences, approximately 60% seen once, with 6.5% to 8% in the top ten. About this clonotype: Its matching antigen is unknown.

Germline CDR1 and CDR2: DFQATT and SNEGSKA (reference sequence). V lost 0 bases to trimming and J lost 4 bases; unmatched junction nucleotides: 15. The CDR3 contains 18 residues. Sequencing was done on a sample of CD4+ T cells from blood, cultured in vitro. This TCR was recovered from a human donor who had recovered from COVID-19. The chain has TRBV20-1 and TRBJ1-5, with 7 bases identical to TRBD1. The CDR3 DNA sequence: TGCAGTGCTAGAGATGCCGTGCTGGAAGGGGGCCGGAATCAGCCCCAGCATTTT. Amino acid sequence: CSARDAVLEGGRNQPQHF.